This T cell receptor (beta chain) was observed in a study of cytomegalovirus exposure and HLA in healthy donors. Germline-derived CDR1 and CDR2 are SGHNT and YYREEE (reference sequence). The CDR3 runs 14 residues. The junction had 4 bases not matched to a gene; V was cut back by 4 bases and J by 2 bases. Regarding the study as a whole: Clonal expansion, a later analysis showed, was greater in HLA-associated TCR beta chains than in equally common others. TCR beta chains numbering under 200 were designated cytomegalovirus-associated.

On this clone itself: Its antigen remains unidentified.

The study ran its PCR with 60 Vbeta and 13 Jbeta primers. TCRdb's copy holds only in-frame clones and misses some; the assay was immunoSEQ multiplex PCR. The table includes more than 150,000 clones, more than 75% detected once. The TCR was taken from a woman in her 30s in good health and CMV-seropositive. The specimen sequenced was PBMCs. V usage is TRBV5-4 and J usage is TRBJ2-7; 9 bases align to TRBD1. The DNA for the CDR3 is TGTGCCAGCAGCCCTCGACAGGGGGCCTACGAGCAGTACTTC. This codes for CASSPRQGAYEQYF.